This entry is about one TCR beta chain. Antigen: not known. This specimen comes from a study of cytomegalovirus exposure and HLA in healthy donors. Overall study context: Genotyping showed approximately 81% of about 370 donors falling in the Caucasian-associated ancestry cluster.

Study findings and constraints: Later, TCR association rates were found to vary by HLA locus, highest for DRB1 and lowest for HLA-C. Cytomegalovirus association was listed for roughly 160 TCR beta chains. Fewer N-insertions (relative to the roughly 670-donor mean) were reportedly seen in an Asian-associated ancestry cluster in a later analysis.

The PCR used 60 Vbeta and 13 Jbeta primers. Repertoires were generated with immunoSEQ multiplex PCR, while TCRdb's copy carries only in-frame clones and drops some. The table has roughly 80,000 clones, approximately 65% seen once. Material for sequencing was PBMCs. This TCR was sampled from a male donor in good health and CMV-seropositive.

CDR3 sequence: CASSVGLVGNEQFF. CDR3 bases: TGTGCCAGCAGCGTCGGACTAGTTGGCAATGAGCAGTTCTTC. The chain couples TRBV7-3 to TRBJ2-1; 7 positions match TRBD2. The CDR3 contains 14 residues. Germline-derived CDR1 and CDR2 are SGHTA and FQGTGA. The V gene end was trimmed by 5 bases and the J gene end by 6 bases; junction bases not matched to a gene: 7.